This T cell receptor beta chain was recorded in a study of cytomegalovirus exposure and HLA in healthy donors. Across the study: Drawn from HLA-typed donors, 83 million or so unique TCRs were held in an early data release.

Healthy donors of bone marrow made up the group. Worth noting for this clone: The antigen remains unidentified.

Points from the study as a whole: A later analysis showed HLA-associated TCR beta chains outstripping equally common others in clonal expansion.

Trimming at V came to 0 bases and at J to 2 bases, leaving 17 bases not matched to a gene. The germline V gene has CDR1 PRHDT and CDR2 FYEKMQ (reference sequence). There are 20 residues in the CDR3. The PCR contained 60 Vbeta and 13 Jbeta primers. Authors' methods: Unique TCR beta chains numbered roughly 84 million in a later analysis, with about 11 million shared. Libraries were prepared by immunoSEQ multiplex PCR; TCRdb keeps only in-frame clonotypes and omits some of them. V and J calls and clone size are given by that table; D and trimming were obtained from the DNA. The table has around 200,000 clones, 80% seen once.

The chain joins TRBV13 to TRBJ2-7, with 9 bases that match TRBD2. The clonotype originates from a boy under 18 in good health and CMV-seronegative. The material sequenced was PBMCs. CDR3 protein: CASSLGRKTSGDERAYEQYF. The CDR3, as DNA: TGTGCCAGCAGCTTAGGGAGGAAGACTAGCGGAGACGAACGAGCCTACGAGCAGTACTTC.